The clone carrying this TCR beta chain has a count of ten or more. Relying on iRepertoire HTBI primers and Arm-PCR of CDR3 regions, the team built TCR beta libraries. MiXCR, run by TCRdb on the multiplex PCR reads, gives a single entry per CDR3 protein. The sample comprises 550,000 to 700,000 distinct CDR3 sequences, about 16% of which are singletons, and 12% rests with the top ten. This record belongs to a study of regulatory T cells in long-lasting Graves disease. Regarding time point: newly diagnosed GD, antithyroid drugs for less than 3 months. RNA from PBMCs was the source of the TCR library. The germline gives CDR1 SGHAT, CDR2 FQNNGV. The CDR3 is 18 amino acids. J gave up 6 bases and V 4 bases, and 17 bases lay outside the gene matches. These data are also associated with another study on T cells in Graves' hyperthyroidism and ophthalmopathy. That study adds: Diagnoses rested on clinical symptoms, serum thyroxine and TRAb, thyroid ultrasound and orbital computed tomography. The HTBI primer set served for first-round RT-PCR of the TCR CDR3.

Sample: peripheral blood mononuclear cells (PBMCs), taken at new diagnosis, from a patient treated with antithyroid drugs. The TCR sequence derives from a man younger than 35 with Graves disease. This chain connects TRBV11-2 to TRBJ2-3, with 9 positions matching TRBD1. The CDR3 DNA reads TGTGCCAGCAGCTCTACAAACGCGGCCAACAGGGGGCGGGATACGCAGTATTTT. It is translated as CASSSTNAANRGRDTQYF.